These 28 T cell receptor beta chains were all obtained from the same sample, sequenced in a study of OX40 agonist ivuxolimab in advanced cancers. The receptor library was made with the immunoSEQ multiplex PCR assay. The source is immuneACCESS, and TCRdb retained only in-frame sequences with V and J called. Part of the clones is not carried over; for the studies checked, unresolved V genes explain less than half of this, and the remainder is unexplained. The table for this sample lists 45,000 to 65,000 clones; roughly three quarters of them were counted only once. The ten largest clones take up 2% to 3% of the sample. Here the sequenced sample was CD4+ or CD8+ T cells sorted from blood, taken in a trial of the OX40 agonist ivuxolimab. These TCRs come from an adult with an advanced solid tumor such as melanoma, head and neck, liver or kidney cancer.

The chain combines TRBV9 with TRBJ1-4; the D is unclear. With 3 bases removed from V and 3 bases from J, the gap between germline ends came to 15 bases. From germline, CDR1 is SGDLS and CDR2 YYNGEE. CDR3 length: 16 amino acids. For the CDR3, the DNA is TGTGCCAGCAGCGCGTCCCTTCTGGGTTCTAATGAAAAACTGTTTTTT. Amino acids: CASSASLLGSNEKLFF.

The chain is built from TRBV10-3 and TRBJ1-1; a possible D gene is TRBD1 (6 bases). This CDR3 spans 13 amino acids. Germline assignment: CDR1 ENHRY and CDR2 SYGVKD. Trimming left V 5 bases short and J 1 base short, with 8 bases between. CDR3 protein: CAISPTGNTEAFF. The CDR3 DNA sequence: TGTGCCATCAGTCCGACAGGGAACACTGAAGCTTTCTTT.

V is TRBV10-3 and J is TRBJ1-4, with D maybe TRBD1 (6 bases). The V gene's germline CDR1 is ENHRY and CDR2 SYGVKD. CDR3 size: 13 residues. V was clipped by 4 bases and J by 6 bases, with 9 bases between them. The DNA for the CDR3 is TGTGCCATCAGTGCAGGGGACGATGAAAAACTGTTTTTT. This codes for CAISAGDDEKLFF.

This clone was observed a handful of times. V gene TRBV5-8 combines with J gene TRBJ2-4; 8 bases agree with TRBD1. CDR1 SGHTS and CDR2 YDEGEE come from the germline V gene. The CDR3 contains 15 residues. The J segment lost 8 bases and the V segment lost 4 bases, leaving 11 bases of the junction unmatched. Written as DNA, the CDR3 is TGTGCCAGCAGCCAAAGTAGGGGACAGGCTCACATTCAGTACTTC. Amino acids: CASSQSRGQAHIQYF.

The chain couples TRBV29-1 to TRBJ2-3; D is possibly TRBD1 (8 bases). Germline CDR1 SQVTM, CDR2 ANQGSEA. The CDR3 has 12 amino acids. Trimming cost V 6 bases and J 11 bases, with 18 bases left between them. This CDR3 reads CSVDLGGTGQYF. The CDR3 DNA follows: TGCAGCGTCGATCTGGGGGGGACAGGGCAGTATTTT.

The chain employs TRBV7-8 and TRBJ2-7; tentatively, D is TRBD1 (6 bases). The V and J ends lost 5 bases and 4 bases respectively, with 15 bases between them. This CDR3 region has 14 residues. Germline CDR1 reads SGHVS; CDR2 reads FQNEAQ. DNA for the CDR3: TGTGCCAGCAGCCCTGGACAGCCTGGGTACGAGCAGTACTTC. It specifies CASSPGQPGYEQYF.

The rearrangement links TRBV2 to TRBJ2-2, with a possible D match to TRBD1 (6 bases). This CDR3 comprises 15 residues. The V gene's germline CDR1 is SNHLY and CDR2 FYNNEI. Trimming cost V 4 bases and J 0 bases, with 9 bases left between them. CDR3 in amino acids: CASSADSPNTGELFF. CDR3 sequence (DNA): TGTGCCAGCAGTGCGGACAGCCCGAACACCGGGGAGCTGTTTTTT.

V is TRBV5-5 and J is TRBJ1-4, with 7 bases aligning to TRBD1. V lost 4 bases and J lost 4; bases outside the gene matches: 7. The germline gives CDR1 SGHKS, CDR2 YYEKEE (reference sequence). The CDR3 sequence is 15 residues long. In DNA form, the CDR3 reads TGTGCCAGCAGCAGCCTCGCAGGGGGTAATGAAAAACTGTTTTTT. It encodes CASSSLAGGNEKLFF.

Written as DNA, the CDR3 is TGCGCCAGCAGCCAAGAAGGAGGGCTCTATGGCTACACCTTC. Protein product: CASSQEGGLYGYTF. The chain joins TRBV4-3 to TRBJ1-2; D remains unclear. The CDR3 is 14 amino acids. CDR1 is LGHNA, CDR2 YSLEER, per germline. V was pared by 0 bases and J by 4 bases, with 9 bases between.

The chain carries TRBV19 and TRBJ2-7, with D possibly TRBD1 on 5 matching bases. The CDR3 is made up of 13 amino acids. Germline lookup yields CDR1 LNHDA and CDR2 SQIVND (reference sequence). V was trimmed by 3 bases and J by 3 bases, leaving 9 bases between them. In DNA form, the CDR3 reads TGTGCCAGTAGTATGGTGCAGGGCTACGAGCAGTACTTC. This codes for CASSMVQGYEQYF.

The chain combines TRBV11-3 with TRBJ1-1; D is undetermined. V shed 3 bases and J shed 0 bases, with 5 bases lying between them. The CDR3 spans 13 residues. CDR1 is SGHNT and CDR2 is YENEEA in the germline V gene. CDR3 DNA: TGTGCCAGCAGCTTCCACATGAACACTGAAGCTTTCTTT. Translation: CASSFHMNTEAFF.

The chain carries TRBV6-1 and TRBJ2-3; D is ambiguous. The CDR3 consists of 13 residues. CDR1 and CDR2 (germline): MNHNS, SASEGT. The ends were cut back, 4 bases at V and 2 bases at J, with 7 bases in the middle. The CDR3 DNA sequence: TGTGCCAGCAGTGGCCAATTCACAGATACGCAGTATTTT. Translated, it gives CASSGQFTDTQYF.

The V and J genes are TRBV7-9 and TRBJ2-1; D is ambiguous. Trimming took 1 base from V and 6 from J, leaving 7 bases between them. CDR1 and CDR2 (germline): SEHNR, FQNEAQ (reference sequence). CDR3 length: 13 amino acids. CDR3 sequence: CASSLDAPNEQFF. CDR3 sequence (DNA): TGTGCCAGCAGCTTAGATGCGCCCAATGAGCAGTTCTTC.

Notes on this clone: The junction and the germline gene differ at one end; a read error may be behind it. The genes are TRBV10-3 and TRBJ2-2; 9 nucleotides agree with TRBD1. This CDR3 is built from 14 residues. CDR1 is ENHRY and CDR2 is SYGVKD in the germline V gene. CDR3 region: CATGGTGNTEELFF. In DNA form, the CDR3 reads TGTGCCACAGGGGGGACAGGGAACACCGAGGAGCTGTTTTTT.

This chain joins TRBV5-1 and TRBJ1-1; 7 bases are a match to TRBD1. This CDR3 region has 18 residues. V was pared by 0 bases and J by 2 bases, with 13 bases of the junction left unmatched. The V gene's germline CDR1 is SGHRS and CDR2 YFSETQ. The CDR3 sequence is CASSLGAPGQYLNTEAFF. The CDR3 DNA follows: TGCGCCAGCAGCTTGGGGGCTCCGGGACAGTACCTAAACACTGAAGCTTTCTTT.

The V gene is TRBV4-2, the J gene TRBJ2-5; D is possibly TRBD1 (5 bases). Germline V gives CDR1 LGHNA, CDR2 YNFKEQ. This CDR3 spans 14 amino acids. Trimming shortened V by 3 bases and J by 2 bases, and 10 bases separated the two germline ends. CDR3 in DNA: TGTGCCAGCAGCCAGCCAGCAGGGCAAGAGACCCAGTACTTC. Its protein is CASSQPAGQETQYF.

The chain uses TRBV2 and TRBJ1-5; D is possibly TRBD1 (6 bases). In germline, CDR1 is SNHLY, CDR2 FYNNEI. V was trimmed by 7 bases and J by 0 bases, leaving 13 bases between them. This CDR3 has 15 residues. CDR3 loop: CASTTGLTSNQPQHF. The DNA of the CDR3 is TGTGCCAGCACGACAGGACTTACTAGCAATCAGCCCCAGCATTTT.

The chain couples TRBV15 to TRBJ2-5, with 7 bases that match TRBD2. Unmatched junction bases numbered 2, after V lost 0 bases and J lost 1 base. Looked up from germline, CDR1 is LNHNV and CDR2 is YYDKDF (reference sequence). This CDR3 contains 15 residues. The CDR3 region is CATSRDRGVQETQYF. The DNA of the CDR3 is TGTGCCACCAGCAGAGATCGGGGGGTCCAAGAGACCCAGTACTTC.

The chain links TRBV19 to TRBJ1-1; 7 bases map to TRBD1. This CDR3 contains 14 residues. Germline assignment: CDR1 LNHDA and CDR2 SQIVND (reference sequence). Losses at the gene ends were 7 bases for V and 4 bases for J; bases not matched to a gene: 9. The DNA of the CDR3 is TGTGCCAGTACCCTCTCGGGACAGTCCACTGAAGCTTTCTTT. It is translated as CASTLSGQSTEAFF.

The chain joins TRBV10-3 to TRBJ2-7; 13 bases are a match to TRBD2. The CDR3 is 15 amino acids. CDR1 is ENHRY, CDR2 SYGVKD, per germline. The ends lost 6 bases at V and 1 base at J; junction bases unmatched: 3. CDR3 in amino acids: CAISPGLAGSYEQYF. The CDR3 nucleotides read TGTGCCATCAGCCCGGGACTAGCGGGGTCCTACGAGCAGTACTTC.

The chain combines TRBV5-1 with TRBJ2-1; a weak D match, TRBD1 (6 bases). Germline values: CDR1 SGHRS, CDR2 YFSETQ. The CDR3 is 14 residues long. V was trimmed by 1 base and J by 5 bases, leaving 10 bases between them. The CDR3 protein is CASSLSRTDNEQFF. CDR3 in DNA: TGCGCCAGCAGCTTGAGCCGGACAGACAATGAGCAGTTCTTC.

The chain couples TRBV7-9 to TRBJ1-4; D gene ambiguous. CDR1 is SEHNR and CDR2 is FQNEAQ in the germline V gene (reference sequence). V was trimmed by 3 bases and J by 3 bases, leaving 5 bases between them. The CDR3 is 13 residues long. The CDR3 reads CASSFQPNEKLFF. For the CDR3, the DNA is TGTGCCAGCAGCTTTCAGCCTAATGAAAAACTGTTTTTT.

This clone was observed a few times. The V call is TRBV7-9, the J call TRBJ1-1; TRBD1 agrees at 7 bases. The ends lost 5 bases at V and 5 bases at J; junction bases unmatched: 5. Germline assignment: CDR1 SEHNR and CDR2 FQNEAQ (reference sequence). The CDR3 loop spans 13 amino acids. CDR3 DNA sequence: TGTGCCAGCAGCCAGGAACAGGGGACTGAAGCTTTCTTT. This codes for CASSQEQGTEAFF.

The CDR3 bases are TGTGCCAGCAGTTACAAGGGGGCGCCCTCTGGCTACACCTTC. Protein sequence: CASSYKGAPSGYTF. V gene TRBV6-5 combines with J gene TRBJ1-2, with 7 bases lining up with TRBD1. V lost 2 bases, J lost 7 bases, and 7 bases stayed unmatched. This CDR3 is 14 amino acids long. Germline CDR1 reads MNHEY; CDR2 reads SVGAGI.

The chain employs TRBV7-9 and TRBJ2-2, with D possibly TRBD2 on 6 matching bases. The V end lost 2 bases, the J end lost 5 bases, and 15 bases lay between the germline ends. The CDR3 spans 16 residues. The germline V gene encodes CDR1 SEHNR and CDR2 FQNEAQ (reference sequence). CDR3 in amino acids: CASSLLGTFGTGELFF. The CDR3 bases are TGTGCCAGCAGCTTACTTGGGACTTTTGGAACCGGGGAGCTGTTTTTT.

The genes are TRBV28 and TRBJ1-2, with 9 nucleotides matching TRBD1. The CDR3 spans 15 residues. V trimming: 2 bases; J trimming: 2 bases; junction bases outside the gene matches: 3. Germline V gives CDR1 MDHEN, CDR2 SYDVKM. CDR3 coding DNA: TGTGCCAGCAGTTTAATCGACAGGGGGAACTATGGCTACACCTTC. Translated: CASSLIDRGNYGYTF.

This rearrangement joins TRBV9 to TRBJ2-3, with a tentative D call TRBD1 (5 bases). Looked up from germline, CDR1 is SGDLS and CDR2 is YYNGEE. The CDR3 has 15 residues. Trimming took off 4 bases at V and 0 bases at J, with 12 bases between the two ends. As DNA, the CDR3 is TGTGCCAGCAGCCCCCGTCGACAGAGCACAGATACGCAGTATTTT. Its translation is CASSPRRQSTDTQYF.

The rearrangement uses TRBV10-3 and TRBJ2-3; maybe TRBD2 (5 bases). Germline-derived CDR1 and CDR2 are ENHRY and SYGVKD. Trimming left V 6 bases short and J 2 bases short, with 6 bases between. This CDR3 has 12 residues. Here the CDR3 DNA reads TGTGCCATCAGCGGGGTCACAGATACGCAGTATTTT. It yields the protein CAISGVTDTQYF.